This TCR beta chain was recovered during a study of blood T cells in healthy people across ages. The CDR3 spans 16 residues. Germline values: CDR1 LNHNV, CDR2 YYDKDF (reference sequence). V lost 0 bases, J lost 1 base, and 10 bases lay in between. This clonotype appeared a few times. A sample-barcoded 5' primer and a J-beta primer mix were used in a second PCR of about 7 to 11 cycles. TCRdb recomputed calls from the 5' RACE reads with MiXCR, one row per CDR3 protein. The table has roughly 2 million distinct CDR3 sequences, about 49% seen once. V is TRBV15 and J is TRBJ2-4; D may match TRBD1 or TRBD2 (5 bases each). This receptor was identified in a woman aged 40 to 50 in good health. The sequenced sample was blood. In nucleotides, the CDR3 is TGTGCCACCAGCAGAGAGAGGGGTGCGGCCAAAAACATTCAGTACTTC. Translating it yields CATSRERGAAKNIQYF.